These 21 T cell receptor beta chains were all obtained from the same sample, sequenced in a study of T cells in Graves' hyperthyroidism and ophthalmopathy. Researchers took RNA transcripts and amplified the TCR beta CDR3 regions from them. When the TCR CDR3 underwent first-round RT-PCR, the HTBI primer set was used. One entry per CDR3 protein, called by TCRdb with MiXCR from the multiplex PCR reads. The repertoire holds a few hundred thousand distinct CDR3 sequences, around an eighth seen once, with more than 20% in the top ten. Sequencing was performed on blood. Receptors were obtained from a man younger than 40 with Graves' hyperthyroidism that later progressed to Graves' ophthalmopathy.

At least ten counts were recorded for this clonotype. The chain links TRBV28 to TRBJ2-2; 14 bases are a match to TRBD2. Per germline, CDR1 MDHEN and CDR2 SYDVKM. V dropped 3 bases and J dropped 6; count of bases not matched to a gene: 3. This CDR3 contains 16 residues. CDR3 in amino acids: CASSFGLAGGPGELFF. The DNA of the CDR3 is TGTGCCAGCAGTTTCGGACTAGCGGGGGGCCCCGGGGAGCTGTTTTTT.

Only a few counts were recorded for this clonotype. A read error is possible here, since a much larger clone lies one base away. This chain links TRBV11-2 with TRBJ2-7; D is possibly TRBD1 (6 bases). V lost 5 bases and J lost 3, with 20 bases in between. CDR3 size: 16 residues. Germline-derived CDR1 and CDR2 are SGHAT and FQNNGV. Here the CDR3 reads CASSMDRASSCYEQYF. The DNA of the CDR3 is TGTGCCAGCAGCATGGACAGAGCCTCGAGCTGCTACGAGCAGTACTTC.

This clonotype has ten or more counts. The V and J genes are TRBV7-9 and TRBJ2-5; 12 positions agree with TRBD2. The CDR3 consists of 17 residues. Looked up from germline, CDR1 is SEHNR and CDR2 is FQNEAQ (reference sequence). Germline trimming cut 5 bases from V and 5 bases from J; bases unmatched to any gene: 12. The CDR3: CASSRPGTSGQGETQYF. Written as DNA, the CDR3 is TGTGCCAGCAGCCGTCCCGGGACTAGCGGGCAGGGGGAGACCCAGTACTTC. Full variable domain (outside the CDR3, taken from reference TRBV7-9 and TRBJ2-5): DTGVSQNPRHKITKRGQNVTFRCDPISEHNRLYWYRQTLGQGPEFLTYFQNEAQLEKSRLLSDRFSAERPKGSFSTLEIQRTEQGDSAMYLCASSRPGTSGQGETQYFGPGTRLLVL.

The chain uses TRBV4-1 and TRBJ2-1; the D gene is possibly TRBD1 (5 bases). The germline CDR1 and CDR2 sequences are MGHRA and YSYEKL. The CDR3 has 18 amino acids. V dropped 3 bases and J dropped 7 bases, with 25 bases sitting between them. The chain's CDR3 is CASSHWRGHTFLWNEQFF. The CDR3 DNA reads as TGCGCCAGCAGCCACTGGAGAGGACACACCTTTCTTTGGAATGAGCAGTTCTTC.

This clonotype was counted many times. The V and J genes are TRBV7-6 and TRBJ2-2, with D possibly matching TRBD1 (5 bases). Germline V gives CDR1 SGHVS, CDR2 FNYEAQ. This CDR3 contains 15 residues. The ends were cut back, 5 bases at V and 7 bases at J, with 17 bases in the middle. CDR3 sequence (DNA): TGTGCCAGCAGCCGAGGACAAGGGATGGGCGGGGAGCTGTTTTTT. This codes for CASSRGQGMGGELFF. Filled out from reference TRBV7-6 and TRBJ2-2, the complete variable domain reads GAGVSQSPRYKVTKRGQDVALRCDPISGHVSLYWYRQALGQGPEFLTYFNYEAQQDKSGLPNDRFSAERPEGSISTLTIQRTEQRDSAMYRCASSRGQGMGGELFFGEGSRLTVL.

This clonotype was observed many times. A read error may account for a junction end that differs from germline. The chain has TRBV20-1 and TRBJ2-7, with 12 bases aligning to TRBD2. Germline values: CDR1 DFQATT, CDR2 SNEGSKA (reference sequence). The CDR3 is 13 residues long. This CDR3 is CSGRLAGVYEQYF. The CDR3 DNA sequence: TGCAGTGGTAGACTAGCGGGGGTGTACGAGCAGTACTTC.

A few counts support this clonotype. The junction differs from germline at one of its ends, possibly a read error. The chain combines TRBV12-3 or TRBV12-4 with TRBJ2-1; 9 nucleotides match TRBD2. CDR3 length equals 15 residues. The CDR3 nucleotides read TGTGCCAGCAGTCCACGGGGCGGGGGGGTTAATGGGCAGTTCTTC. Amino acid sequence: CASSPRGGGVNGQFF.

This clonotype was counted at least ten times. The chain links TRBV6-1 to TRBJ2-7; 7 nucleotides match TRBD1. With V trimmed by 4 bases and J by 3 bases, 3 bases remained unmatched. The CDR3 has 13 residues. Germline V CDR1 and CDR2: MNHNS, SASEGT. The CDR3 nucleotides read TGTGCCAGCAGTGGGGACAGTAACTACGAGCAGTACTTC. It specifies CASSGDSNYEQYF.

The chain combines TRBV20-1 with TRBJ2-5; D is perhaps TRBD1 (6 bases). CDR1 DFQATT and CDR2 SNEGSKA come from the germline V gene (reference sequence). Trimming removed 8 bases at V and 5 bases at J, with 36 bases between. The length of the CDR3 is 19 residues. CDR3: CSPGVVPAPGQDPRETQYF. DNA for the CDR3: TGCAGTCCCGGCGTTGTTCCCGCTCCGGGACAAGATCCCCGGGAGACCCAGTACTTC.

The table lists this clonotype with many counts. The chain links TRBV20-1 to TRBJ2-7; 7 nucleotides align to TRBD1. V trimming: 5 bases; J trimming: 0 bases; junction bases outside the gene matches: 4. Germline V gene lookup returns CDR1 DFQATT and CDR2 SNEGSKA (reference sequence). The CDR3 loop spans 13 amino acids. The CDR3 sequence is CSARQGSSYEQYF. The CDR3 coding sequence is TGCAGTGCTCGACAGGGTAGCTCCTACGAGCAGTACTTC.

In its sample, this clonotype was seen a few times. The CDR3 nucleotides read TGTGCCAGCAATCCAGACTCGAACACTGAAGCTTTCTTT. Translation: CASNPDSNTEAFF. The chain carries TRBV6-1 and TRBJ1-1; unclear D gene. The CDR3 length is 13 residues. Per germline, CDR1 MNHNS and CDR2 SASEGT. With 7 bases removed from V and 1 base from J, the gap between germline ends came to 10 bases.

This rearrangement joins TRBV12-3 or TRBV12-4 to TRBJ2-7, with D maybe TRBD1 (6 bases). The CDR3 spans 15 residues. V lost 4 bases, J lost 0 bases, and 13 bases lay in between. CDR3: CASSSPTGSSYEQYF. The CDR3 bases are TGTGCCAGCAGTTCGCCTACAGGGAGCTCCTACGAGCAGTACTTC.

This clonotype has only a few counts. This chain links TRBV28 with TRBJ2-1; D gene uncertain. V lost 3 bases and J lost 3, with 3 bases in between. CDR1 is MDHEN and CDR2 is SYDVKM in the germline V gene. CDR3 length: 12 residues. CDR3 nucleotide sequence: TGTGCCAGCAGTTTCTACTACAATGAGCAGTTCTTC. Translating it yields CASSFYYNEQFF.

Only a few counts were recorded for this clonotype. The chain couples TRBV30 to TRBJ2-5; 8 bases map to TRBD1. Germline CDR1 GTSNPN, CDR2 SVGIG (reference sequence). The CDR3 has 14 residues. The CDR3 loop reads CAGEETGVLETQYF. DNA for the CDR3: TGTGCTGGGGAGGAGACAGGGGTTTTAGAGACCCAGTACTTC.

This clonotype was seen repeatedly, ten times or more. This chain links TRBV2 with TRBJ1-1; D is uncertain. CDR1 and CDR2 (germline): SNHLY, FYNNEI. CDR3 length equals 13 residues. The V end lost 5 bases, the J end lost 3 bases, and 10 bases lay between the germline ends. CDR3 nucleotide sequence: TGTGCCAGCAGTCGAAAGAGGGACACTGAAGCTTTCTTT. It specifies CASSRKRDTEAFF.

This clonotype was picked up many times. This rearrangement joins TRBV7-3 to TRBJ2-7; D gene ambiguous. The CDR3 is 15 amino acids. From germline, CDR1 is SGHTA and CDR2 FQGTGA. The germline V and J ends were trimmed by 0 bases and 7 bases, with 16 bases remaining between them. For the CDR3, the DNA is TGTGCCAGCAGCTTAACTTCAGGCTTCTTGGGGGAGCAGTACTTC. It codes for CASSLTSGFLGEQYF.

In its sample, this clonotype was seen many times. The V and J genes are TRBV2 and TRBJ1-3; unclear D gene. Trimming pared 3 bases from V and 4 bases from J, leaving 10 bases between. From germline, CDR1 is SNHLY and CDR2 FYNNEI. This CDR3 has 14 amino acids. The chain's CDR3 is CASSEGRGGNTIYF. CDR3 bases: TGTGCCAGCAGTGAGGGTCGTGGAGGAAACACCATATATTTT.

The chain employs TRBV2 and TRBJ2-5; the D is unclear. This CDR3 region has 14 residues. Trimming removed 6 bases at V and 7 bases at J, with 18 bases between. Germline lookup yields CDR1 SNHLY and CDR2 FYNNEI. CDR3 bases: TGTGCCAGCAGGACGCCGGGTGGGCGAGGGACCCAGTACTTC. It translates to CASRTPGGRGTQYF.

The V call is TRBV5-1, the J call TRBJ2-5, with 7 bases aligning to TRBD2. Germline values: CDR1 SGHRS, CDR2 YFSETQ. The CDR3 spans 14 residues. The V segment lost 2 bases and the J segment 3 bases; nucleotides outside the gene matches: 4. The CDR3 loop is CASSFGTKEETQYF. The CDR3 DNA follows: TGCGCCAGCAGCTTCGGGACTAAAGAAGAGACCCAGTACTTC.

The sample holds many counts of this clonotype. The chain joins TRBV27 to TRBJ2-7, with 12 bases fitting TRBD2. CDR1 and CDR2 (germline): MNHEY, SMNVEV (reference sequence). V trimming: 6 bases; J trimming: 2 bases; junction bases outside the gene matches: 8. The CDR3 runs to 16 residues. DNA of the CDR3: TGTGCCAGCAGACACACTAGCGGGGGGCCTCCCTACGAGCAGTACTTC. Translation gives CASRHTSGGPPYEQYF.

The chain recombines TRBV25-1 with TRBJ2-2, with no clear D. The CDR3 extends over 14 amino acids. Trimming stripped 2 bases from V and 4 bases from J, with 8 bases between. Germline-derived CDR1 and CDR2 are MGHDK and SYGVNS. This CDR3 is CASSEGHVTGELFF. CDR3 DNA sequence: TGTGCCAGCAGTGAAGGGCATGTCACCGGGGAGCTGTTTTTT.